This section outlines one TCR beta chain sequence together with its context. Its antigen is currently unknown. Thawed PBMCs were FACS-sorted into unstimulated CD4+CD25+CD127- regulatory T cells, CD4+CD25- non-regulatory cells, CD4 and CD8 cells. This specimen belongs to a study of Tregs in tolerant kidney transplant recipients. Overall study findings and caveats: Antigen-driven expansion was suggested because donor-specific Tregs expanded more than all Tregs in tolerant patients. Validation in larger populations is needed because few patients were studied. This study did not directly address biological reproducibility.

V was pared by 4 bases and J by 6 bases, with 15 bases between. Germline CDR1 MNHEY, CDR2 SVGAGI. The CDR3 totals 14 residues. Data came from immunoSEQ multiplex PCR; TCRdb stores just in-frame clones and leaves some out. The sample lists approximately 16,000 clones, over 75% seen once, with 1.5% to 2% in the top ten. The sequence was collected from a human donor who received a combined kidney and bone marrow transplant. The material was Tregs from blood, obtained before the transplant. The genes are TRBV6-5 and TRBJ1-1; the D is unclear. The CDR3 is CASSFALQAAEAFF. As DNA, the CDR3 is TGTGCCAGCAGTTTCGCCCTTCAGGCCGCTGAAGCTTTCTTT.